These T cell receptor beta chains were read from a single sample in a study of T cells in Graves' hyperthyroidism and ophthalmopathy. TCRdb redid the calling of the multiplex PCR reads with MiXCR, one entry per CDR3 protein. Found here are some 460,000 distinct CDR3 sequences, around 14% of them singletons; the top ten hold 11% to 15%. The material sequenced was blood. These receptors were collected from a young woman with Graves' hyperthyroidism. Both conserved end residues are part of each CDR3. The order of the fields is J gene, V gene, clone size, D gene, CDR3 DNA, CDR3 protein. D genes are given only for firm matches. Clone sizes are given selectively: once, few, many, or a class where the clone is expanded.

>TRBJ1-5|TRBV28|many|-
TGTGCCAGCAGTCCCCATAATCAGCCCCAGCATTTT
CASSPHNQPQHF
>TRBJ2-1|TRBV19|-|-
TGTGCCAGTAGTACAGGGACTTTAAGCTCCTACAATGAGCAGTTCTTC
CASSTGTLSSYNEQFF
>TRBJ1-1|TRBV7-9|many|-
TGTGCCAGCAGCTTAATGGGGGGTGAGGGTGAAGCTTTCTTT
CASSLMGGEGEAFF
>TRBJ2-1|TRBV7-2|-|-
TGTGCCAGCAGCTTAGCGGCGGGGTATACCTACAATGAGCAGTTCTTC
CASSLAAGYTYNEQFF
>TRBJ2-7|TRBV7-2|-|TRBD2
TGTGCCAGCAGCTCGGGACTAGCGGGAGCGGGGGAGCAGTACTTC
CASSSGLAGAGEQYF
>TRBJ2-6|TRBV11-2|many|-
TGTGCCAGCAGCTCCCGCCCGGCTTCTGGGGCCAACGTCCTGACTTTC
CASSSRPASGANVLTF
>TRBJ2-2|TRBV20-1|few|TRBD1
TGCAGTGCTAGACTAACAGGGGCGGTAGACACCGGGGAGCTGTTTTTT
CSARLTGAVDTGELFF
>TRBJ2-3|TRBV20-1|many|TRBD2
TGCAGTGCAGCCGGACTAGCGGGGGGGCCCGCAGATACGCAGTATTTT
CSAAGLAGGPADTQYF
>TRBJ1-1|TRBV6-2/TRBV6-3|many|TRBD1
TGTGCCAGCAGATTACAGATACACCGGTCCCGGGACAGGGGCGAAGCTTTCTTT
CASRLQIHRSRDRGEAFF
>TRBJ2-6|TRBV19|few|-
TGTGCCAGTACCAAGAGGGCCTCTGGGGCCAACGTCCTGACTTTC
CASTKRASGANVLTF
>TRBJ2-6|TRBV12-3/TRBV12-4|many|-
TGTGCCAGCAGTTTAGGGACAGTCTCTGGGGCCAACGTCCTGACTTTC
CASSLGTVSGANVLTF
>TRBJ2-1|TRBV7-9|once|-
TGTGCCAGCAGCTTAGAAGTTCTAGCCCTTCGATCGACGGCTGAGCGGTTCTTC
CASSLEVLALRSTAERFF
>TRBJ2-3|TRBV12-3/TRBV12-4|few|TRBD2
TGTGCCAGCAGTTGGCGGACTAGCGGGAGGTGGGATACGCAGTATTTT
CASSWRTSGRWDTQYF
>TRBJ1-4|TRBV12-3/TRBV12-4|-|-
TGTGCCAGCAACCTTGGACGGGCAACTAATGAAAAACTGTTTTTT
CASNLGRATNEKLFF
>TRBJ2-5|TRBV7-2|many|-
TGTGCCAGCATCATCACGAGAGGGCGGTGGGAGACCCAGTACTTC
CASIITRGRWETQYF
>TRBJ2-7|TRBV15|-|-
TGTGCCACCAGCAGAGACAAGACAGTCTACGAGCAGTACTTC
CATSRDKTVYEQYF
>TRBJ1-5|TRBV11-2|many|-
TGTGCCAGCAGCTTCGACTTTGGCAATCAGCCCCAGCATTTT
CASSFDFGNQPQHF
>TRBJ1-4|TRBV5-1|few|TRBD1
TGCGCCAGCGGAGGGACAGGGAGTGAAAAACTGTTTTTT
CASGGTGSEKLFF
>TRBJ2-4|TRBV6-5|few|-
TGTGCCAGCAGTTACAGACGGGACGCTCTAGCCAAAAACATTCAGTACTTC
CASSYRRDALAKNIQYF
>TRBJ1-4|TRBV10-3|-|TRBD1
TGTGCCATCAGCCGGGACAGGGGTGAAAAACTGTTTTTT
CAISRDRGEKLFF
>TRBJ1-1|TRBV28|many|-
TGTGCCAGCAGTTCAGGAGGTGGGGTCGGGCATTATCTCCCCGCTGAAGCTTTCTTT
CASSSGGGVGHYLPAEAFF
>TRBJ2-7|TRBV5-6|few|-
TGTGCCAGCAGCGTAAGAAGTGAGCAGTACTTC
CASSVRSEQYF
>TRBJ2-5|TRBV4-3|few|TRBD1
TGCGCCAGTTCCCATAAGGGGACAGGGCGGACAGAGACCCAGTACTTC
CASSHKGTGRTETQYF
>TRBJ1-5|TRBV6-1|-|-
TGTGCCAGCATATCCAGAGCCGCGAGCGTAAATCAGCCCCAGCATTTT
CASISRAASVNQPQHF
>TRBJ1-1|TRBV20-1|many|-
TGCAGTGCTAGAGATATGGAAGCCGGTAACACTGAAGCTTTCTTT
CSARDMEAGNTEAFF
>TRBJ2-1|TRBV12-3/TRBV12-4|-|TRBD2
TGTGCCAGCAGTTCTTCCCCGGGACTAGCGATGAACAATGAGCAGTTCTTC
CASSSSPGLAMNNEQFF
>TRBJ2-3|TRBV10-1|few|-
TGCGCCAGCAGAGACACTTGGTTCGATACGCAGTATTTT
CASRDTWFDTQYF
>TRBJ1-5|TRBV20-1|many|-
TGCAGTGCTACCAGGGGCAGGCAGCCCCAGCATTTT
CSATRGRQPQHF
>TRBJ2-3|TRBV28|many|-
TGTGCCAGCAGTTTGGGGCGAGTAGGCACAGATACGCAGTATTTT
CASSLGRVGTDTQYF
>TRBJ2-5|TRBV10-3|many|-
TGTGCCATCAGTGTAGGGACTGGGGCGCTGGAGACCCAGTACTTC
CAISVGTGALETQYF
>TRBJ2-7|TRBV9|-|-
TGTGCCAGCAGCCCAGGGAGCGCCCTACCCTACGAGCAGTACTTC
CASSPGSALPYEQYF
>TRBJ1-5|TRBV20-1|many|-
TGCAGTGCTGGGGATCGTAATCAGCCCCAGCATTTT
CSAGDRNQPQHF
>TRBJ2-7|TRBV12-3/TRBV12-4|many|-
TGTGCCAGCAGTTTAGTCCAACAGGGCCCCTACGAGCAGTACTTC
CASSLVQQGPYEQYF
>TRBJ2-7|TRBV14|few|-
TGTGCCAGCAGCCGCCGACTTGGCGGGGAGCAGTACTTC
CASSRRLGGEQYF
>TRBJ2-5|TRBV20-1|many|-
TGCAGTGCTAGAGTAGAGGGCGGGGTCCCGGGAGAGACCCAGTACTTC
CSARVEGGVPGETQYF
>TRBJ2-3|TRBV7-9|-|-
TGTGCCAGCAGCTCGCCACGTGTTGGAGGAGTCACAGATACGCAGTATTTT
CASSSPRVGGVTDTQYF
>TRBJ1-2|TRBV5-8|-|TRBD1
TGTGCCAGCAGCGTTGCACCGGGACAGGGGATCTATGGCTACACCTTC
CASSVAPGQGIYGYTF
>TRBJ1-2|TRBV18|-|TRBD1
TGTGCCAGCTCACCCTCCCCCGACAGGGTTAAGAATGGCTACACCTTC
CASSPSPDRVKNGYTF
>TRBJ2-1|TRBV15|few|TRBD2
TGTGCCACCAGCAGAGTCCTAGCGGGGGGGCCTAGGTACAATGAGCAGTTCTTC
CATSRVLAGGPRYNEQFF
>TRBJ2-7|TRBV28|many|TRBD2
TGTGCCAGCAGTTCCCCACTAGCGGGAGGTACCTACGAGCAGTACTTC
CASSSPLAGGTYEQYF
>TRBJ2-1|TRBV19|-|TRBD2
TGTGCCAGTACCATACTAGCGGGGGGTTACAATGAGCAGTTCTTC
CASTILAGGYNEQFF
>TRBJ1-1|TRBV12-3/TRBV12-4|-|-
TGTGCCAGCAGCCGCCCCGGACTGGCAATCGGGACTGAAGCTTTCTTT
CASSRPGLAIGTEAFF
>TRBJ2-7|TRBV28|few|TRBD2
TGTGCCAGCAGTCCGACCACTAGCGGACCCTACGAGCAGTACTTC
CASSPTTSGPYEQYF
>TRBJ1-1|TRBV27|many|-
TGTGCCAGCAAGGTCGAAGGGCGGGACACTGAAGCTTTCTTT
CASKVEGRDTEAFF
>TRBJ2-3|TRBV20-1|many|TRBD2
TGCAGGTTCCAAGCGGGAGGCACAGATACGCAGTATTTT
CRFQAGGTDTQYF
>TRBJ2-3|TRBV6-1|few|-
TGTGCCAGCATAGGATCCCGGGGCCTGGGAACGCAGTATTTT
CASIGSRGLGTQYF